The clone carrying this T cell receptor (beta chain) was seen many times. Its antigen is not identified. This sample stems from a study of T cells in Graves' hyperthyroidism and ophthalmopathy. The wider study: Peripheral blood was acquired at first diagnosis, ahead of any therapy whatsoever. Regarding the study as a whole: The blood repertoire included most of the expanded thyroid clonotypes above 0.001. Before onset, by a median of about six months, the model predicted ophthalmopathy.

The study excluded patients with uncontrolled infection, other autoimmune disease, pregnancy or lactation. Researchers amplified the TCR beta CDR3 regions from RNA transcripts. First-round RT-PCR of the TCR CDR3 relied on the HTBI primer set. Each CDR3 protein is one row after TCRdb ran MiXCR on the multiplex PCR reads. This table has around 600,000 distinct CDR3 sequences, about 15% appearing once. CDR1 MNHEY and CDR2 SVGAGI come from the germline V gene. This CDR3 has 14 residues. The V and J ends lost 0 bases and 3 bases respectively, with 9 bases between them. Sequencing input: blood. V gene TRBV6-5 combines with J gene TRBJ2-7; D possibly corresponds to TRBD1 (5 bases). The sequence was obtained from a woman aged 50 to 65 with Graves' ophthalmopathy. As DNA, the CDR3 is TGTGCCAGCAGTTACTCCGACAGAAACTACGAGCAGTACTTC. Amino acids: CASSYSDRNYEQYF.